These 17 T cell receptor beta chains originate from one sample sequenced in a study of Ad26.COV2.S vaccination and SARS-CoV-2 variants. Profiled with immunoSEQ multiplex PCR; TCRdb holds only in-frame clones, not every one. Altogether 150,000 to 200,000 clones are present, roughly 89% being singletons, with the ten largest covering approximately 6%. This specimen consisted of peripheral blood, obtained after recovery from COVID-19. Receptor source: a human donor who had recovered from COVID-19.

The chain has TRBV5-1 and TRBJ2-1; 7 nucleotides line up with TRBD1. The ends lost 10 bases at V and 3 bases at J; junction bases unmatched: 10. CDR1 is SGHRS, CDR2 YFSETQ, per germline. This CDR3 region has 14 residues. The DNA of the CDR3 is TGCGCCTCTACCTGGGACAGTTTCTACAATGAGCAGTTCTTC. This sequence encodes CASTWDSFYNEQFF.

The V gene is TRBV12-3 or TRBV12-4, the J gene TRBJ1-2; a possible D gene is TRBD1 (6 bases). This CDR3 contains 12 residues. V was pared by 5 bases and J by 6 bases, with 10 bases between. In nucleotides, the CDR3 is TGTGCCAGCAGTACAGGGTTGCATGGCTACACCTTC. Translated, it gives CASSTGLHGYTF.

V usage is TRBV4-2 and J usage is TRBJ2-2; unclear D gene. This CDR3 is built from 13 residues. V lost 0 bases to trimming and J lost 8 bases, with 7 bases between them. CDR1 and CDR2 from the germline V gene are LGHNA and YNFKEQ. The CDR3: CASSQEGQGELFF. Here the CDR3 DNA reads TGTGCCAGCAGCCAAGAAGGGCAGGGGGAGCTGTTTTTT.

This chain connects TRBV6-2 or TRBV6-3 to TRBJ1-1, with 8 nucleotides matching TRBD1. In germline, CDR1 is MNHEY, CDR2 SVGEGT. The CDR3 consists of 16 residues. With 0 bases clipped from V and 1 base from J, the junction kept 4 bases outside the gene matches. The CDR3 spells CASSYSYGTGNTEAFF. The CDR3 DNA reads as TGTGCCAGCAGTTACTCGTATGGGACAGGGAACACTGAAGCTTTCTTT.

This chain links TRBV12-3 or TRBV12-4 with TRBJ1-2; D is unresolved. V lost 6 bases and J lost 6, with 11 bases in between. CDR3 length equals 12 residues. The CDR3 nucleotides are TGTGCCAGCAGCTGGACTCGGCATGGCTACACCTTC. Encoded protein: CASSWTRHGYTF.

The chain has TRBV6-1 and TRBJ2-7, with D perhaps TRBD1 (6 bases). The CDR3 totals 16 residues. Trimming cost V 2 bases and J 2 bases, with 16 bases left between them. From germline, CDR1 is MNHNS and CDR2 SASEGT. The CDR3 loop reads CASSERGSQGPYEQYF. The CDR3 DNA is TGTGCCAGCAGTGAAAGGGGGTCACAGGGACCCTACGAGCAGTACTTC.

This chain joins TRBV7-9 and TRBJ2-1, with 11 bases lining up with TRBD2. The CDR3 contains 15 residues. Trimming removed 5 bases from V and 4 bases from J; junction bases left unmatched: 4. The germline V gene encodes CDR1 SEHNR and CDR2 FQNEAQ (reference sequence). DNA of the CDR3: TGTGCCAGCAGCACCGGGACTAGCGGTTACAATGAGCAGTTCTTC. This encodes CASSTGTSGYNEQFF. The variable domain in full, with the rest retrieved from reference TRBV7-9 and TRBJ2-1, is DTGVSQNPRHKITKRGQNVTFRCDPISEHNRLYWYRQTLGQGPEFLTYFQNEAQLEKSRLLSDRFSAERPKGSFSTLEIQRTEQGDSAMYLCASSTGTSGYNEQFFGPGTRLTVL.

J is TRBJ2-7 and V is TRBV7-6, with D possibly TRBD1 on 5 matching bases. This CDR3 is 16 amino acids long. Between the trimmed V and J ends, which lost 1 base and 7 bases, there was a span of 20 bases. Germline V lookup: CDR1 SGHVS, CDR2 FNYEAQ. CDR3 in DNA: TGTGCCAGCAGCTTAGGTGGGGCCAGGGCATCCCGGGAGCAGTACTTC. It yields the protein CASSLGGARASREQYF.

The rearrangement uses TRBV5-6 and TRBJ2-2, with no clear D. V was shortened by 3 bases and J by 7 bases, with 10 bases between the two germline ends. CDR1 and CDR2 (germline): SGHDT, YYEEEE. The CDR3 is 13 residues long. The DNA for the CDR3 is TGTGCCAGCAGCTCCCTACCGCGCGGGGAGCTGTTTTTT. Its protein is CASSSLPRGELFF.

The chain recombines TRBV7-3 with TRBJ2-3; D is possibly TRBD2 (6 bases). Trimming shortened V by 6 bases and J by 4 bases, and 23 bases separated the two germline ends. The CDR3 is 17 amino acids. The germline V gene encodes CDR1 SGHTA and CDR2 FQGTGA. The CDR3 loop is CASSLGASGRAADTQYF. The DNA for the CDR3 is TGTGCCAGCAGTTTAGGGGCGAGCGGGCGGGCAGCAGATACGCAGTATTTT. The variable domain in full, completed from reference TRBV7-3 and TRBJ2-3, reads GAGVSQTPSNKVTEKGKYVELRCDPISGHTALYWYRQSLGQGPEFLIYFQGTGAADDSGLPNDRFFAVRPEGSVSTLKIQRTERGDSAVYLCASSLGASGRAADTQYFGPGTRLTVL.

The V gene is TRBV6-6, the J gene TRBJ2-3; D is unclear. Trimming took 0 bases from V and 0 from J, leaving 10 bases between them. Germline CDR1 reads MNHNY; CDR2 reads SVGAGI (reference sequence). The length of the CDR3 is 16 residues. The CDR3 sequence is CASSYSKLESTDTQYF. The CDR3 coding sequence is TGTGCCAGCAGTTACTCGAAGCTAGAGAGCACAGATACGCAGTATTTT.

The chain employs TRBV11-3 and TRBJ2-3; no clear D gene. Per the germline V gene, CDR1 is SGHNT and CDR2 is YENEEA. The CDR3 sequence is 14 residues long. The V gene lost 0 bases and the J gene lost 3 bases, with 7 bases spanning the gap. In nucleotides, the CDR3 is TGTGCCAGCAGCTTAGAAGCGTCGACAGATACGCAGTATTTT. It translates to CASSLEASTDTQYF.

The gene calls are TRBV21-1 and TRBJ2-6; the table's D gene call, TRBD2, was not cross checked with the DNA. TRBV21-1 is a listed pseudogene. The CDR3 covers 16 residues. The CDR3 spells CASSKEGNSGANVLTF. CDR3 nucleotides: TGTGCCAGCAGCAAGGAGGGCAACTCTGGGGCCAACGTCCTGACTTTC.

A single count supports this clone. The genes are TRBV28 and TRBJ1-4; TRBD1 is a possible D gene (6 bases). This CDR3 comprises 19 residues. V lost 4 bases, J lost 8 bases, and 29 bases lay in between. Germline V gene data show CDR1 as MDHEN and CDR2 as SYDVKM. CDR3 region: CASSSPFGTSSAAGEKLFF. The CDR3 DNA sequence: TGTGCCAGCAGTTCACCCTTCGGGACATCTTCCGCCGCCGGAGAAAAACTGTTTTTT.

The rearrangement links TRBV27 to TRBJ1-2, with D perhaps matching TRBD1 (6 bases). Germline CDR1 and CDR2: MNHEY and SMNVEV (reference sequence). V lost 8 bases, J lost 0 bases, and 13 bases lay in between. CDR3 length equals 14 residues. The CDR3 is CASRRGGPNYGYTF. CDR3 in DNA: TGTGCCAGCCGGAGGGGGGGTCCTAACTATGGCTACACCTTC.

This clone showed up just once. The V call is TRBV7-9, the J call TRBJ2-7; no definite D call. There are 12 residues in the CDR3. The germline CDR1 and CDR2 sequences are SEHNR and FQNEAQ (reference sequence). The V gene lost 5 bases and the J gene lost 2 bases, with 7 bases spanning the gap. The CDR3 DNA reads TGTGCCAGCAGCGCCATGACCTACGAGCAGTACTTC. This codes for CASSAMTYEQYF.

This chain links TRBV9 with TRBJ1-3; no clear D gene. The germline V gene encodes CDR1 SGDLS and CDR2 YYNGEE. The CDR3 extends over 13 amino acids. V was pared by 6 bases and J by 1 base, with 8 bases between. The DNA of the CDR3 is TGTGCCAGCACATCTGGGTCTGGAAACACCATATATTTT. This translates into CASTSGSGNTIYF.